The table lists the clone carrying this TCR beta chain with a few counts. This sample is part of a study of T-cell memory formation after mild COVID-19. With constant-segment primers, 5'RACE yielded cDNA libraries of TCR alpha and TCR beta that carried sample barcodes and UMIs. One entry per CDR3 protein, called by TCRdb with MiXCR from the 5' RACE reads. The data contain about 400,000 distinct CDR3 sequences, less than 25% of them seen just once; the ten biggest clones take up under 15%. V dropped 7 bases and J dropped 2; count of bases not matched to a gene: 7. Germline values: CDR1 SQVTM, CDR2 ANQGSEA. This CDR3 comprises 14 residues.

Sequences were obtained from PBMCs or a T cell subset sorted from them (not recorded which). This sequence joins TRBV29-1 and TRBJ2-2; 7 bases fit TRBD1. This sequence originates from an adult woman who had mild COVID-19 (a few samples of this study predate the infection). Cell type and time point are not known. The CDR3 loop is CSARQGVNTGELFF. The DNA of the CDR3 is TGCAGCGCAAGACAGGGCGTTAACACCGGGGAGCTGTTTTTT.